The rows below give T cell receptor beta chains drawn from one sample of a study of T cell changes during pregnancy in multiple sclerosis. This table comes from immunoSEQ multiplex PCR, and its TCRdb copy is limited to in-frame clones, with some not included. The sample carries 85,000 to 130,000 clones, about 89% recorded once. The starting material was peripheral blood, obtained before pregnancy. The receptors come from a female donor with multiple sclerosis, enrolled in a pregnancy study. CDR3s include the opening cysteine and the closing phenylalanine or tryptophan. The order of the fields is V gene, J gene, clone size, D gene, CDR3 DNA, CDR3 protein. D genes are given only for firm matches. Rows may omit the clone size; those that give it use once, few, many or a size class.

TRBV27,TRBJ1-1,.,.,TGTGCCAGCAGTTTATCGGCCAGGGGAAACACTGAAGCTTTCTTT,CASSLSARGNTEAFF
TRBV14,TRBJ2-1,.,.,TGTGCCAGCAGCCGGGGTCGCGGAAAGGGGGACTACAATGAGCAGTTCTTC,CASSRGRGKGDYNEQFF
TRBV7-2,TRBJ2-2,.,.,TGTGCCAGCAGCTTATACAGCGGGCCTGTCACCGGGGAGCTGTTTTTT,CASSLYSGPVTGELFF
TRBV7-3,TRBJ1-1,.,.,TGTGCCAGCAGCTTAGAAGGTCAGGGGACGCCTTTCTTT,CASSLEGQGTPFF
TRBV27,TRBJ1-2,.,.,TGTGCCAGCACACTTCGGCAGGGCGCCAACTATGGCTACACCTTC,CASTLRQGANYGYTF
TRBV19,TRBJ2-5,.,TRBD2,TGTGCCAGTAGTATGGGGGGGAGTGGGGGAGAGACCCAGTACTTC,CASSMGGSGGETQYF
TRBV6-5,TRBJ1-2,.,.,TGTGCCAGCAGCCGTGATGGCTACACCTTC,CASSRDGYTF
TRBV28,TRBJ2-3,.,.,TGTGCCAGCAGTTTCCCCCTCAACATCCGACAGCTAATCAGCACAGATACGCAGTATTTT,CASSFPLNIRQLISTDTQYF
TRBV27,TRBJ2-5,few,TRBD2,TGTGCCAGCAGTTTTCGGGGGGGCTTAGAGACCCAGTACTTC,CASSFRGGLETQYF
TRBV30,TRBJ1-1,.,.,TGTGCCTGGAGTGGCTTACAAATGAACACTGAAGCTTTCTTT,CAWSGLQMNTEAFF
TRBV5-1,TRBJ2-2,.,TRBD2,TGCGCCAGCAGGGCTAGCGGGTTGAACACCGGGGAGCTGTTTTTT,CASRASGLNTGELFF
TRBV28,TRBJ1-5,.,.,TGTGCCAGCAGAAACCATCGTAAGGGGCTTAGCAATCAGCCCCAGCATTTT,CASRNHRKGLSNQPQHF
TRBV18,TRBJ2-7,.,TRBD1,TGTGCCAGCTCAGTGGACAGGGGGTCTTACGAGCAGTACTTC,CASSVDRGSYEQYF
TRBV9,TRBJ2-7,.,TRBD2,TGTGCCAGCAGCCCCTCAAGCGGGACCTACGAGCAGTACTTC,CASSPSSGTYEQYF
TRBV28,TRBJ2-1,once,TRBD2,TGTGCCAGCAGTTCCGGACTAGCGGGAGGTGAGCAGTTCTTC,CASSSGLAGGEQFF
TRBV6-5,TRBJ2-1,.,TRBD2,TGTGCCAGCAGTCGCCCCGGGACTAGCGGGAGTCTGTTCTTC,CASSRPGTSGSLFF
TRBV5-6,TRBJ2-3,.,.,TGTGCCAGCAGCCTAGACCCGAAGGCAGATACGCAGTATTTT,CASSLDPKADTQYF
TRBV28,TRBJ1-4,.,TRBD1,TGTGCCAGCAGTCCCTCGGACAGGGTCAATGAAAAACTGTTTTTT,CASSPSDRVNEKLFF
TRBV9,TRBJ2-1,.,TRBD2,TGTGCCAGCAGCGTATACTCTAGCGGGATATACAATGAGCAGTTCTTC,CASSVYSSGIYNEQFF
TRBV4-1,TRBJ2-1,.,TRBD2,TGCGCCAGCAGCACCCGGGACATGGGACTAGTCCCCAATGAGCAGTTCTTC,CASSTRDMGLVPNEQFF
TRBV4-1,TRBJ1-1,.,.,TGCGCCAGCAGCCCTAGACCGAACACTGAAGCTTTCTTT,CASSPRPNTEAFF
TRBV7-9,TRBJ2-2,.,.,TGTGCCAGCAGCTTACGAGGGAGCACCGGGGAGCTGTTTTTT,CASSLRGSTGELFF
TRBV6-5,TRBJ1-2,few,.,TGTGCCAGCAGTTACGGGGAGGGGGGGCGTTATGGCTACACCTTC,CASSYGEGGRYGYTF
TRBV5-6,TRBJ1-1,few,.,TGTGCCAGCAGCAGTGGACAGAGGAACACTGAAGCTTTCTTT,CASSSGQRNTEAFF
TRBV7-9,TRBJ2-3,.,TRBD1,TGTGCCAGCAGCCCGAGACAGGGGGCGGGTGGCACAGATACGCAGTATTTT,CASSPRQGAGGTDTQYF
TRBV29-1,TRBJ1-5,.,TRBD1,TGCAGCGTTTCGGGACAGGGAGGTCAGCCCCAGCATTTT,CSVSGQGGQPQHF
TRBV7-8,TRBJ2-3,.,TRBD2,TGTGCCAGCAGCTTAGAATTTGCGGGAGCAGATACGCAGTATTTT,CASSLEFAGADTQYF
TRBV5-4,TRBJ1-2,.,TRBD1,TGTGCCAGCAGCTTTCAGGGGGCGCAGGTCTATGGCCACACCTTC,CASSFQGAQVYGHTF
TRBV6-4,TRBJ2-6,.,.,TGTGCCAGCAGTGACGAGGGCTCTGGGGCCAACGTCCTGACTTTC,CASSDEGSGANVLTF
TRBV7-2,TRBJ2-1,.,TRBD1,TGTGCCAGCAGCAATCAACAGGGGAGTGAGCAGTTCTTC,CASSNQQGSEQFF
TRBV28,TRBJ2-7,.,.,TGTGCCAGCAGCCCTGACTATACCTACGAGCAGTACTTC,CASSPDYTYEQYF
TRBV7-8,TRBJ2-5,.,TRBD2,TGTGCCAGCACCGCATTACTAGCGGGAGGGCCGTTGAAGACCCAGTACTTC,CASTALLAGGPLKTQYF